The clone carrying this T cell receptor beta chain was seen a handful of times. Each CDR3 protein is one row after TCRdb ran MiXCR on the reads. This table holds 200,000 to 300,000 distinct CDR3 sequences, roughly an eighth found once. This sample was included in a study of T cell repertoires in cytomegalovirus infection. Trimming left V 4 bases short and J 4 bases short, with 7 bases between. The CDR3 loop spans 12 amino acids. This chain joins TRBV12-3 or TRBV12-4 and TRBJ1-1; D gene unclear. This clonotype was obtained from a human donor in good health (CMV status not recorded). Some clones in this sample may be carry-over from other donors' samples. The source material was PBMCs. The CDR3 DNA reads TGTGCCAGCAGTTACTGGAGCACTGAAGCTTTCTTT. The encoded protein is CASSYWSTEAFF.